This entry is about one T cell receptor beta chain. Its antigen target is currently unknown. There are no base qualities to consult, and no much larger clone falls within one base. This sample stems from a study of OX40 agonist ivuxolimab in advanced cancers. Some background on the complete study: Ivuxolimab, which targeted the costimulatory receptor OX40 (CD134), was an agonistic, fully human IgG2 monoclonal antibody. Intravenous ivuxolimab was administered to patients every 2 weeks at six dose levels: 0.01, 0.1, 0.3, 1.5, 3 and 10 mg/kg. Among the approximately 50 dose-escalation patients, about 19 had hepatocellular carcinoma, roughly 15 melanoma, 9 renal cell carcinoma and 9 head and neck cancer. A male proportion of roughly 80% and a mean age of 60 years, ranging from about 20 to 80, were recorded for the dose-escalation cohort. Prior anti-PD-1, anti-PD-L1 or anti-CTLA-4 therapy was permitted, and about two fifths of dose-escalation patients had received checkpoint inhibitors. Partial responses occurred in three dose-escalation patients, of whom one had hepatocellular carcinoma and two had cutaneous melanoma. Peripheral TCRbeta sequencing aimed to test whether ivuxolimab altered TCR sequence diversity and caused clonal T-cell expansion. The paper describes the monotherapy dose-escalation part (N = 52 patients) of the phase I trial of ivuxolimab.

As encoded in the germline V gene, CDR1 is LGHNA while CDR2 is YSLEER. The trim is 3 bases for V and 1 base for J, with a gap of 10 bases between the germline ends. The CDR3 holds 15 amino acids from the cysteine to the phenylalanine. CDR3 DNA is the only sequence kept; it has 45 bases, read in frame from the first base. The paper's findings and limits, for the study overall: The antigen specificity of the peripheral T cells that underwent clonal expansion was not determined. After ivuxolimab, CD8+ T cells had more expanded clones than CD4+ T cells on average. Low levels of normalized T-cell clonal expansion were also seen in some patients who did not respond. In partial responders in the 0.1-3.0 mg/kg groups, normalized peripheral clonal expansion was found to be among the lowest, especially among CD8+ T cells. At doses of 0.1 to 3.0 mg/kg, clonal expansion of both CD4+ and CD8+ blood T cells was observed from baseline to week 6.

The trial excluded patients who had a history of autoimmune disease or were on systemic immunosuppression. Peripheral blood for TCR sequencing was drawn from every dose cohort at baseline, at cycle 4 day 1 and at cycle 7 day 1. The samples were taken from a phase I, first-in-human, multicenter, open-label dose-escalation trial of ivuxolimab. Adults with locally advanced or metastatic head and neck squamous cell, hepatocellular, melanoma or renal cell carcinoma were enrolled in the trial. CD4+ and CD8+ T cells were sorted separately from peripheral blood before TCR sequencing. Genomic DNA was isolated from the sorted cells so that the TCRbeta CDR3 region could be sequenced. The immunoSEQ Assay was used for sequencing of TCRbeta CDR3 regions. As stored in TCRdb, this immuneACCESS dataset retains in-frame rearrangements with V and J assigned. A fraction of the clones does not appear; measured against another copy, unresolved V genes explain less than half of the discrepancy, and the remainder lacks a known reason. For this sample there are 28,000 or so clones; 75% to 90% appear just once. Around 32% of the sample is taken by the ten largest.

The material was CD4+ or CD8+ T cells sorted from blood, obtained in a trial of the OX40 agonist ivuxolimab. This receptor was taken from an adult with an advanced solid tumor such as melanoma, head and neck, liver or kidney cancer. This chain joins TRBV4-3 to TRBJ1-3; the D gene lacks a confident call. CDR3 protein: CASSQGISSGNTIYF. The nucleotide sequence is TGCGCCAGCAGCCAGGGGATCTCTTCTGGAAACACCATATATTTT.